Only a few counts were recorded for the clone carrying this T cell receptor beta chain. What it binds is not known. With 6 bases removed from V and 5 bases from J, the gap between germline ends came to 11 bases. This CDR3 has 13 residues. From germline, CDR1 is SEHNR and CDR2 FQNEAQ (reference sequence). The PCR used 60 Vbeta and 13 Jbeta primers. TCRdb's table, derived via immunoSEQ multiplex PCR, lists solely in-frame clones and lacks some. Here the sample spans roughly 150,000 clones, around 80% being singletons. This specimen comes from a study of cytomegalovirus exposure and HLA in healthy donors. Regarding the study as a whole: Cytomegalovirus-associated TCR beta chains were listed, numbering roughly 150. Some V segments could not be told apart, so they were left out, TRBV6-2 and TRBV6-3 among them. With DRB1 most and HLA-C fewest, TCR association rates differed between HLA loci in a later analysis.

In nominal health when sampled, donors likely had unrecorded immune exposures nonetheless. The specimen was PBMCs. This chain uses TRBV7-9 with TRBJ1-5; D remains ambiguous. This sequence originates from a girl between 10 and 17 years old in good health and CMV-seropositive. Written as DNA, the CDR3 is TGTGCCAGCAGTCGTCAGGAACATCAGCCCCAGCATTTT. Encoded protein: CASSRQEHQPQHF. Variable domain in full (rest from reference TRBV7-9 and TRBJ1-5): DTGVSQNPRHKITKRGQNVTFRCDPISEHNRLYWYRQTLGQGPEFLTYFQNEAQLEKSRLLSDRFSAERPKGSFSTLEIQRTEQGDSAMYLCASSRQEHQPQHFGDGTRLSIL.